A single sample is the source of the 31 T cell receptor beta chains below, sequenced in a study of blood T cell repertoires in COVID-19. Generated by immunoSEQ multiplex PCR, the TCRdb table keeps only in-frame clones and is missing some. The sample holds about 190,000 clones; 75% to 85% are singletons and the top ten take around 17%. Material for sequencing was PBMCs or T cells enriched from blood (not recorded which). The origin of the receptors is a woman aged 45-65 years with acute COVID-19.

This clone was counted a few times. In DNA form, the CDR3 reads TGCAGCGCCGTAACAGGGAGTGTACACTATGGCTACACCTTC. This encodes CSAVTGSVHYGYTF. V and J are TRBV29-1 and TRBJ1-2; possibly TRBD1 for D (6 bases). The germline gives CDR1 SQVTM, CDR2 ANQGSEA. The CDR3 consists of 14 residues. Trimming left V 7 bases short and J 3 bases short, with 18 bases between.

CDR3 protein: CASSWRGGTDTQYF. The DNA for the CDR3 is TGTGCCAGCAGCTGGCGGGGGGGCACAGATACGCAGTATTTT. The chain recombines TRBV7-3 with TRBJ2-3, with 8 bases aligning to TRBD2. Germline values: CDR1 SGHTA, CDR2 FQGTGA. The CDR3 length is 14 residues. The V and J ends lost 4 bases and 1 base, in that order; junction bases with no gene match: 1.

The rearrangement uses TRBV5-1 and TRBJ2-5; 11 bases are a match to TRBD1. Germline V CDR1 and CDR2: SGHRS, YFSETQ. This CDR3 contains 15 residues. Trimming at V came to 4 bases and at J to 5 bases, leaving 7 bases not matched to a gene. This chain's CDR3 is CASSLRTGGLETQYF. As DNA, the CDR3 is TGCGCCAGCAGCCTCAGGACAGGGGGCTTGGAGACCCAGTACTTC.

The CDR3: CASSRDRGSYSNQPQHF. DNA for the CDR3: TGTGCCAGCAGCCGGGACAGGGGGTCTTATAGCAATCAGCCCCAGCATTTT. The J gene is TRBJ1-5, the V gene TRBV5-6, with 11 positions matching TRBD1. This CDR3 has 17 amino acids. With 4 bases clipped from V and 0 bases from J, the junction kept 6 bases outside the gene matches. Germline V gene sequence: CDR1 SGHDT, CDR2 YYEEEE.

The chain is built from TRBV28 and TRBJ1-2; no reliable D call. V was pared by 3 bases and J by 8 bases, with 10 bases between. Germline V lookup: CDR1 MDHEN, CDR2 SYDVKM. The CDR3 is made up of 12 amino acids. CDR3 protein: CASSFTPLGYTF. The CDR3 nucleotides are TGTGCCAGCAGTTTCACTCCTCTAGGCTACACCTTC.

The rearrangement uses TRBV28 and TRBJ2-6, with a tentative D call TRBD1 (5 bases). This CDR3 has 15 amino acids. V was pared by 5 bases and J by 2 bases, with 10 bases between. Germline CDR1 MDHEN, CDR2 SYDVKM. DNA for the CDR3: TGTGCCAGCAGTGAAACAGGAACTGGGGCCAACGTCCTGACTTTC. Residues: CASSETGTGANVLTF.

The chain carries TRBV11-2 and TRBJ2-5; 14 bases are a match to TRBD2. The CDR3 runs 16 residues. V lost 1 base and J lost 2; bases outside the gene matches: 0. Germline values: CDR1 SGHAT, CDR2 FQNNGV. DNA for the CDR3: TGTGCCAGCAGCTTAGGACTAGCGGGGGGGCAAGAGACCCAGTACTTC. It translates to CASSLGLAGGQETQYF.

The J gene is TRBJ2-3, the V gene TRBV21-1; the table names TRBD2, a call not compared with the DNA. TRBV21-1 is a pseudogene locus. This CDR3 contains 16 residues. The CDR3 DNA reads TGTGCCAGCAGCAGGGGACTAGCGGGGGAAACAGATACGCAGTATTTT. Translated: CASSRGLAGETDTQYF.

The rearrangement joins TRBV9 to TRBJ2-1; possibly TRBD2 for D (6 bases). Trimming took off 4 bases at V and 9 bases at J, with 17 bases between the two ends. Germline-derived CDR1 and CDR2 are SGDLS and YYNGEE. This CDR3 has 14 residues. As DNA, the CDR3 is TGTGCCAGCAGCCTCCCGACTAGTTTGGGTGAGCAGTTCTTC. This gives the protein CASSLPTSLGEQFF.

The chain combines TRBV3-1 (or the pseudogene TRBV3-2) with TRBJ2-1; 10 bases align to TRBD2. Germline V CDR1 and CDR2: LGHDT, YNNKEL (reference sequence). This CDR3 region has 17 residues. The V and J ends lost 0 bases and 0 bases, in that order; junction bases with no gene match: 2. CDR3 in DNA: TGTGCCAGCAGCCAAGATCCTAGCGGGAGCTCCTACAATGAGCAGTTCTTC. Translated, it gives CASSQDPSGSSYNEQFF.

This clone was seen only a few times. Other DNA sequences within the sample encode an identical CDR3. This rearrangement joins TRBV20-1 to TRBJ2-7; D uncertain. Germline V CDR1 and CDR2: DFQATT, SNEGSKA (reference sequence). The CDR3 loop spans 11 amino acids. V lost 2 bases, J lost 6 bases, and 8 bases lay in between. In nucleotides, the CDR3 is TGCAGTGCTAGATCCGGGTTCGAGCAGTACGTC. Translation: CSARSGFEQYV.

This chain connects TRBV11-2 to TRBJ1-6, with D unresolved. Between the trimmed V and J ends, which lost 5 bases and 10 bases, there was a span of 9 bases. CDR1 and CDR2 from the germline V gene are SGHAT and FQNNGV. The CDR3 is 12 residues long. CDR3 nucleotides: TGTGCCAGCAGCCGAACGGGGTCACCCCTCCACTTT. Translation: CASSRTGSPLHF.

The J gene is TRBJ1-4, the V gene TRBV2; D unclear. Looked up from germline, CDR1 is SNHLY and CDR2 is FYNNEI. The CDR3 extends over 12 amino acids. Trimming stripped 10 bases from V and 5 bases from J, with 11 bases between. The CDR3 DNA follows: TGTGCCACCCACCCTGGCAATGAAAAACTGTTTTTT. This sequence encodes CATHPGNEKLFF.

V and J are TRBV6-5 and TRBJ2-4; 7 bases agree with TRBD1. Germline V gene data show CDR1 as MNHEY and CDR2 as SVGAGI. There are 12 residues in the CDR3. V gave up 8 bases and J gave up 6 bases; unmatched junction bases: 4. DNA of the CDR3: TGTGCCAGCGACAGGGCGGGAAACATTCAGTACTTC. It encodes CASDRAGNIQYF.

J is TRBJ1-1 and V is TRBV28; D not resolved. CDR1 MDHEN and CDR2 SYDVKM come from the germline V gene. The CDR3 consists of 14 residues. The ends were cut back, 8 bases at V and 3 bases at J, with 16 bases in the middle. The CDR3 bases are TGTGCCAGCCACCCGACGGCCAGCGACACTGAAGCTTTCTTT. It yields the protein CASHPTASDTEAFF.

This clone was seen once. This chain links TRBV3-1 (or the pseudogene TRBV3-2) with TRBJ1-1; D may be TRBD1 (5 bases). Germline CDR1 is LGHDT and CDR2 is YNNKEL (reference sequence). CDR3 size: 13 residues. V was trimmed by 4 bases and J by 1 base, leaving 7 bases between them. The CDR3 nucleotides read TGTGCCAGCAGCCTCCAGGGGAACACTGAAGCTTTCTTT. This encodes CASSLQGNTEAFF.

CDR3 protein: CASSLVGVGGNQPQHF. CDR3 sequence (DNA): TGTGCCAGCAGCTTGGTCGGGGTAGGTGGCAATCAGCCCCAGCATTTT. The rearrangement uses TRBV7-8 and TRBJ1-5; unclear D gene. Per germline, CDR1 SGHVS and CDR2 FQNEAQ. The ends were cut back, 3 bases at V and 2 bases at J, with 14 bases in the middle. The length of the CDR3 is 16 residues. The full variable domain, in which reference TRBV7-8 and TRBJ1-5 provide the parts outside the CDR3, is GAGVSQSPRYKVAKRGQDVALRCDPISGHVSLFWYQQALGQGPEFLTYFQNEAQLDKSGLPSDRFFAERPEGSVSTLKIQRTQQEDSAVYLCASSLVGVGGNQPQHFGDGTRLSIL.

CDR3 amino acids: CASSLSGLYSETQYF. DNA of the CDR3: TGTGCCAGCAGCTTAAGTGGTTTGTACTCAGAGACCCAGTACTTC. This chain links TRBV5-4 with TRBJ2-5; D unresolved. This CDR3 contains 15 residues. CDR1 and CDR2 from the germline V gene are SGHNT and YYREEE (reference sequence). V was pared by 2 bases and J by 4 bases, with 15 bases between. The entire variable domain, with the rest obtained from reference TRBV5-4 and TRBJ2-5, is as follows: ETGVTQSPTHLIKTRGQQVTLRCSSQSGHNTVSWYQQALGQGPQFIFQYYREEENGRGNFPPRFSGLQFPNYSSELNVNALELDDSALYLCASSLSGLYSETQYFGPGTRLLVL.

The chain couples TRBV7-6 to TRBJ1-1; D ambiguous. The CDR3 consists of 16 residues. V shed 5 bases and J shed 0 bases, with 16 bases lying between them. Germline values: CDR1 SGHVS, CDR2 FNYEAQ. The CDR3 coding sequence is TGTGCCAGCAGCCTAGGTCAGGTAGTTATGAACACTGAAGCTTTCTTT. It specifies CASSLGQVVMNTEAFF.

The count of this clone is one. The genes are TRBV23-1 and TRBJ2-1; a weak D match, TRBD2 (6 bases). TRBV23-1 is noted as an ORF with a role that remains uncertain. CDR3 length equals 13 residues. The ends were cut back, 7 bases at V and 6 bases at J, with 13 bases in the middle. The CDR3 region has the DNA TGCGCCAGCATAGGAGGGTACTTCAATGAGCAGTTCTTC. Amino acids: CASIGGYFNEQFF.

J is TRBJ2-5 and V is TRBV30, with 13 bases aligning to TRBD2. V shed 2 bases and J 3 bases; nucleotides not matched to a gene: 3. CDR3 length: 15 residues. Per germline, CDR1 GTSNPN and CDR2 SVGIG (reference sequence). The chain's CDR3 is CAWSSGLAGKETQYF. Here the CDR3 DNA reads TGTGCCTGGAGTTCGGGACTAGCGGGGAAAGAGACCCAGTACTTC. Using reference TRBV30 and TRBJ2-5 for the parts outside the CDR3, the full variable domain is SQTIHQWPATLVQPVGSPLSLECTVEGTSNPNLYWYRQAAGRGLQLLFYSVGIGQISSEVPQNLSASRPQDRQFILSSKKLLLSDSGFYLCAWSSGLAGKETQYFGPGTRLLVL.

V usage is TRBV5-1 and J usage is TRBJ1-4; TRBD1 agrees at 9 bases. CDR3 length: 17 residues. CDR1 SGHRS and CDR2 YFSETQ come from the germline V gene. The junction had 9 bases not matched to a gene; V was cut back by 4 bases and J by 2 bases. This CDR3 is CASSLQTGGFTNEKLFF. CDR3 coding DNA: TGCGCCAGCAGCCTTCAAACAGGGGGCTTCACTAATGAAAAACTGTTTTTT. Supplemented by reference TRBV5-1 and TRBJ1-4, the full variable domain reads KAGVTQTPRYLIKTRGQQVTLSCSPISGHRSVSWYQQTPGQGLQFLFEYFSETQRNKGNFPGRFSGRQFSNSRSEMNVSTLELGDSALYLCASSLQTGGFTNEKLFFGSGTQLSVL.

V gene TRBV9 combines with J gene TRBJ2-6, with 15 bases that match TRBD2. Germline V lookup: CDR1 SGDLS, CDR2 YYNGEE. J gave up 3 bases and V 4 bases, and 5 bases lay outside the gene matches. The CDR3 consists of 18 residues. The CDR3 spells CASSPPGLAGGGANVLTF. The CDR3 nucleotides read TGTGCCAGCAGCCCCCCGGGACTAGCGGGGGGTGGGGCCAACGTCCTGACTTTC.

The chain has TRBV11-2 and TRBJ1-2; D is perhaps TRBD1 (5 bases). Trimming removed 3 bases at V and 7 bases at J, with 12 bases between. Germline lookup yields CDR1 SGHAT and CDR2 FQNNGV. The CDR3 covers 13 residues. CDR3 bases: TGTGCCAGCAGCTTCGAGGCGGGGGGTGGCTACACCTTC. Its protein product is CASSFEAGGGYTF.

The V and J genes are TRBV6-1 and TRBJ1-2; no clear D. The germline CDR1 and CDR2 sequences are MNHNS and SASEGT. The CDR3 length is 14 residues. The V and J ends lost 1 base and 4 bases respectively, with 10 bases between them. The CDR3 reads CASSEVRSSYGYTF. The CDR3 DNA follows: TGTGCCAGCAGTGAAGTGCGCTCCTCCTATGGCTACACCTTC.

This clone was observed once. The gene calls are TRBV6-6 and TRBJ2-6; 8 bases agree with TRBD1. The germline V gene has CDR1 MNHNY and CDR2 SVGAGI (reference sequence). The CDR3 is made up of 20 amino acids. V was pared by 5 bases and J by 0 bases, with 15 bases of the junction left unmatched. CDR3 in amino acids: CASSPRPNQGASSGANVLTF. CDR3 sequence (DNA): TGTGCCAGCAGTCCCCGGCCCAACCAGGGGGCCTCCTCTGGGGCCAACGTCCTGACTTTC.

The chain combines TRBV6-4 with TRBJ2-3; D is uncertain. CDR1 MRHNA and CDR2 SNTAGT come from the germline V gene. The CDR3 contains 17 residues. The V end lost 5 bases, the J end lost 4 bases, and 22 bases lay between the germline ends. The CDR3 DNA follows: TGTGCCAGCAGTCGGTGGGCAGGCCGTCAGCAGGCAGATACGCAGTATTTT. It encodes CASSRWAGRQQADTQYF.

Concerning this clone: Other DNA sequences from this sample encode an identical CDR3 as well. This chain links TRBV6-2 or TRBV6-3 with TRBJ2-1; D gene uncertain. Germline loops: CDR1 MNHEY, CDR2 SVGEGT. V was pared by 5 bases and J by 3 bases, with 5 bases between. The CDR3 is 12 residues long. CDR3 coding DNA: TGTGCCAGCAGTCTGAGCTACAATGAGCAGTTCTTC. Translation: CASSLSYNEQFF.

This clone occurred once. The V gene is TRBV27, the J gene TRBJ2-2; 11 bases agree with TRBD2. J gave up 9 bases and V 5 bases, and 8 bases lay outside the gene matches. The CDR3 loop spans 15 amino acids. CDR1 and CDR2 from the germline V gene are MNHEY and SMNVEV (reference sequence). For the CDR3, the DNA is TGTGCCAGCAGTCCCGGGACTAGCGGTTTTCGGGAGCTGTTTTTT. This gives the protein CASSPGTSGFRELFF.

This chain uses TRBV6-5 with TRBJ1-2; a possible D gene is TRBD1 (6 bases). Deletions cut 8 bases from V and 2 bases from J, with 18 bases between. Germline CDR1 MNHEY, CDR2 SVGAGI. The CDR3 loop spans 15 amino acids. CDR3 in amino acids: CASWAPGQHNYGYTF. The DNA for the CDR3 is TGTGCCAGCTGGGCTCCGGGACAACACAACTATGGCTACACCTTC.

The chain links TRBV6-5 to TRBJ2-1; D is unclear. Germline V lookup: CDR1 MNHEY, CDR2 SVGAGI. This CDR3 contains 11 residues. V lost 7 bases, J lost 7 bases, and 8 bases lay in between. The DNA for the CDR3 is TGTGCCAGCATTATAAATAATGAGCAGTTCTTC. Protein: CASIINNEQFF.